This T cell receptor beta chain is drawn from a study of T cells in Graves' hyperthyroidism and ophthalmopathy. Study-wide results and caveats: Blood also held most thyroid clonotypes expanded beyond 0.001. In the analysis, a 13 V-J model separated ophthalmopathy from stable hyperthyroidism.

This clonotype has only a few counts. The antigen is unknown. There were TCR beta CDR3 regions amplified from RNA transcripts. RT-PCR in the first round (using the HTBI primer set) targeted the TCR CDR3. TCRdb used MiXCR to reprocess the multiplex PCR reads, holding one entry per CDR3 protein. The repertoire holds around 480,000 distinct CDR3 sequences, with about 15% as singletons. Germline V gene lookup returns CDR1 SGHTA and CDR2 FQGNSA. The CDR3 runs 15 residues. V lost 0 bases and J lost 7, with 16 bases in between. Participants, patients aged 18 to 65, had newly diagnosed hyperthyroidism with a duration under 2 months. Lactation, pregnancy, other autoimmune disease or uncontrolled infection excluded patients.

This TCR was recovered from a young woman with Graves' hyperthyroidism. The J gene is TRBJ2-7, the V gene TRBV7-2; unclear D gene. Sample: blood. CDR3 loop: CASSLATPGALEQYF. The CDR3 bases are TGTGCCAGCAGCTTAGCCACCCCAGGCGCCCTAGAGCAGTACTTC.